These T cell receptor beta chains were read from a single sample in a study of cytomegalovirus exposure and HLA in healthy donors. Profiled with immunoSEQ multiplex PCR; TCRdb holds only in-frame clones, not every one. The sample records some 94,000 clones, around 77% being singletons. Sequencing used PBMCs. These receptor sequences come from a man aged 35 to 55 in good health and CMV-seronegative. CDR3s include the opening cysteine and the closing phenylalanine or tryptophan. D genes are given only for firm matches. The listing skips clone size in some rows; elsewhere it reads once, few, many or a size class.

clone_size j_call v_call d_call cdr3_aa cdr3_nt
- TRBJ1-2 TRBV9 - CASSVAQSQVYGYTF TGTGCCAGCAGCGTAGCCCAATCACAGGTCTATGGCTACACCTTC
few TRBJ2-1 TRBV11-2 TRBD2 CASGLAGYNEQFF TGTGCCAGCGGGCTAGCGGGTTACAATGAGCAGTTCTTC
- TRBJ2-7 TRBV28 - CASSEARGSYEQYF TGTGCCAGCAGTGAAGCAAGGGGGTCCTACGAGCAGTACTTC
- TRBJ2-7 TRBV7-6 - CDRSSSYEQYF TGTGACAGGTCTAGCTCCTACGAGCAGTACTTC
- TRBJ2-1 TRBV30 - CAWRTRGFDEQFF TGTGCCTGGCGGACTAGGGGGTTCGATGAGCAGTTCTTC
- TRBJ1-3 TRBV30 - CAWTQGRSGNTIYF TGTGCCTGGACCCAGGGGCGCTCTGGAAACACCATATATTTT
- TRBJ1-1 TRBV28 TRBD1 CASRLIGQGIWNTEAFF TGTGCCAGCAGATTAATCGGACAGGGGATATGGAACACTGAAGCTTTCTTT
few TRBJ2-1 TRBV7-9 TRBD2 CASSPQRGTEDEQFF TGTGCCAGCAGCCCCCAGCGGGGAACGGAGGATGAGCAGTTCTTC
- TRBJ2-1 TRBV10-3 TRBD2 CAISGQVGETSGNVYEQFF TGTGCCATCAGTGGTCAGGTGGGGGAAACTAGCGGGAATGTCTATGAGCAGTTCTTC
few TRBJ1-2 TRBV28 - CASSLPLEGYGYTF TGTGCCAGCAGTTTGCCCCTCGAGGGTTACGGCTACACCTTC
few TRBJ2-7 TRBV5-6 TRBD2 CASSLWGGRHEQYF TGTGCCAGCAGCTTGTGGGGGGGAAGGCACGAGCAGTACTTC
- TRBJ2-7 TRBV20-1 - CSARDTEQYF TGCAGTGCTAGAGATACCGAGCAGTACTTC
- TRBJ2-2 TRBV25-1 TRBD1 CASTPRDRGLTGELFF TGTGCCAGCACCCCAAGGGACAGGGGGCTCACCGGGGAGCTGTTTTTT
- TRBJ2-2 TRBV10-3 TRBD2 CAINTLADTGELFF TGTGCCATCAACACGCTAGCGGACACCGGGGAGCTGTTTTTT
few TRBJ2-7 TRBV4-1 - CASMGSGEQYF TGCGCCAGCATGGGTAGCGGCGAGCAGTACTTC
- TRBJ1-5 TRBV19 - CASRRDLSNQPQHF TGTGCCAGTAGAAGAGATTTGAGCAATCAGCCCCAGCATTTT
- TRBJ1-2 TRBV29-1 TRBD1 CSVSTTGQGVGYTF TGCAGCGTGTCCACAACCGGACAGGGTGTGGGCTACACCTTC
- TRBJ1-6 TRBV28 TRBD1 CASTEAGTGRNSPLHF TGTGCCAGCACCGAGGCCGGGACAGGGCGTAATTCACCCCTCCACTTT
once TRBJ2-2 TRBV5-1 TRBD1 CASSKSGQAGELFF TGCGCCAGCAGCAAATCTGGACAGGCCGGGGAGCTGTTTTTT
- TRBJ2-5 TRBV7-8 TRBD2 CASSFSGGETQYF TGTGCCAGCAGCTTTAGCGGGGGAGAGACCCAGTACTTC
- TRBJ1-1 TRBV6-6 TRBD1 CASRGQGALRNTEAFF TGCGCCAGCAGAGGACAGGGGGCGCTGAGAAACACTGAAGCTTTCTTT